This T cell receptor beta chain comes out of a study of blood T cell repertoires in COVID-19. Study overall: Acute and convalescent COVID-19 specimens originated in the United States, Italy and Spain. PBMCs, B-cell-depleted T cells, or T cells were the source of the cDNA or gDNA that made up the material.

V shed 3 bases, J shed 3 bases, and the junction held 4 bases outside the gene matches. Germline V CDR1 and CDR2: LGHDT, YNNKEL (reference sequence). This CDR3 has 16 residues. Original methodology: Reference gene primer amplification in the assay estimated nucleated cell counts. Sequencing was performed with immunoSEQ multiplex PCR; in TCRdb, only in-frame clones are kept and a portion is missing. D and trimming were read from the DNA, whereas the V and J calls and clone size are those reported in that table. The profile shows around 500,000 clones, roughly 88% of them singletons. The TCR was taken from a human donor in a cohort sampled during active COVID-19. The rearrangement uses TRBV3-1 (or the pseudogene TRBV3-2) and TRBJ1-5; 11 bases agree with TRBD1. Sequenced: peripheral blood. The CDR3 DNA sequence: TGTGCCAGCAGCCAGGGGACAGGGGGAAACAATCAGCCCCAGCATTTT. Its translation is CASSQGTGGNNQPQHF.